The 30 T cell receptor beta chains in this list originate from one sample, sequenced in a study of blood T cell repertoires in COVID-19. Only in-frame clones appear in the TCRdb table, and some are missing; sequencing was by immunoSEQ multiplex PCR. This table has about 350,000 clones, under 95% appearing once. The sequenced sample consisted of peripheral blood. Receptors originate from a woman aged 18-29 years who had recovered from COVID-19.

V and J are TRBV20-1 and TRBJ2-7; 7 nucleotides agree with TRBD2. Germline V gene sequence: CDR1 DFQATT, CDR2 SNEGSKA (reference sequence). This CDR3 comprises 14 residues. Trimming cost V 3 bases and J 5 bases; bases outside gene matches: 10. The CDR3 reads CSASGGSGAHEQYV. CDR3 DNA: TGCAGTGCTAGTGGCGGGAGTGGTGCCCACGAGCAGTACGTC.

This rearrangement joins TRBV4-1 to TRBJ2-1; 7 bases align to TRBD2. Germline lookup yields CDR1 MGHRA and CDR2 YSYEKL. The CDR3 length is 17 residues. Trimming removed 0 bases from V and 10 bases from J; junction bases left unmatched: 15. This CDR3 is CASSQDNSGLPVGEQFF. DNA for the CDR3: TGCGCCAGCAGCCAAGATAATTCGGGACTACCGGTCGGGGAGCAGTTCTTC.

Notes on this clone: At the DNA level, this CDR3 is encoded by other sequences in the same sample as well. The DNA of the CDR3 is TGTGCCAGCAGTTTACCCGGCTCTGGAAACACCATATATTTT. Residues: CASSLPGSGNTIYF. The chain recombines TRBV28 with TRBJ1-3; no reliable D call. Looked up from germline, CDR1 is MDHEN and CDR2 is SYDVKM. Trimming took off 2 bases at V and 0 bases at J, with 5 bases between the two ends. The CDR3 totals 14 residues.

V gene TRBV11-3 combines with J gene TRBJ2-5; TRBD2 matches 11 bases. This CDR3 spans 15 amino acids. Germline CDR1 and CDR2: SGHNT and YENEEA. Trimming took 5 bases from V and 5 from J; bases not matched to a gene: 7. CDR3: CASSVLAGAGETQYF. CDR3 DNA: TGTGCCAGCAGCGTACTAGCGGGAGCGGGGGAGACCCAGTACTTC.

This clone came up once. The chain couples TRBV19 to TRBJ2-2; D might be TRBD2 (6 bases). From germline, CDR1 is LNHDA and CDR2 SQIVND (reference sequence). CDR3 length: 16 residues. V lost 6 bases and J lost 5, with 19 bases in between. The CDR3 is CASRWGNSGPTGELFF. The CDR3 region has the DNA TGTGCCAGTAGATGGGGTAATAGCGGACCAACCGGGGAGCTGTTTTTT.

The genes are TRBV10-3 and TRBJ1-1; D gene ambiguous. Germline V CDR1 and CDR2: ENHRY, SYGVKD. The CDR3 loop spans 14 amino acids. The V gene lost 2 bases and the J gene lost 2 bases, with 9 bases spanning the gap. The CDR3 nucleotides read TGTGCCATCAGTGAGGGAGGGCTAAACACTGAAGCTTTCTTT. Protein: CAISEGGLNTEAFF.

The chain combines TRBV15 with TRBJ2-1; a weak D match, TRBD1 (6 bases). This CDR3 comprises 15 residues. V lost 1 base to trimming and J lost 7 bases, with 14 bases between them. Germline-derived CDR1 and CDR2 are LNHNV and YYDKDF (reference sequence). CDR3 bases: TGTGCCACCAGCAGAGTCCAGGGGAAACAAAATGAGCAGTTCTTC. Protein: CATSRVQGKQNEQFF.

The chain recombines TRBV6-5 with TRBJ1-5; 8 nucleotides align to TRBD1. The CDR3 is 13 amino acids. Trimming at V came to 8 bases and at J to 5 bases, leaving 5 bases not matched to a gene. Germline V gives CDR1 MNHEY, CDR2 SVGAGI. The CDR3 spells CASGLTGDQPQHF. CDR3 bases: TGTGCCAGCGGGTTGACAGGGGATCAGCCCCAGCATTTT.

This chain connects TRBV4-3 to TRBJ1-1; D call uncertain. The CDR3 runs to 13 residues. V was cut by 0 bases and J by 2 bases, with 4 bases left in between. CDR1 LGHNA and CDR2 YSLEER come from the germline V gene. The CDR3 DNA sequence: TGCGCCAGCAGCCAAGACCTAAACACTGAAGCTTTCTTT. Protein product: CASSQDLNTEAFF.

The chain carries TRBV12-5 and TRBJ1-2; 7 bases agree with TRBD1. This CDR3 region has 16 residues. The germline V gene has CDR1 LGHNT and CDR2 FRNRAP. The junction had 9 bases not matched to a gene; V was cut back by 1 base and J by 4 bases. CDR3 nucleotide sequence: TGTGCTAGTGGTTTGGCCACAGGGGATTCGGGCTATGGCTACACCTTC. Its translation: CASGLATGDSGYGYTF.

The CDR3 is CASSPSGGGRGIQYF. CDR3 DNA: TGTGCCAGCAGCCCATCAGGGGGCGGGAGGGGAATTCAGTACTTC. V usage is TRBV9 and J usage is TRBJ2-4; maybe TRBD2 (9 bases). The CDR3 sequence is 15 residues long. Germline V CDR1 and CDR2: SGDLS, YYNGEE. With 4 bases removed from V and 10 bases from J, the gap between germline ends came to 21 bases.

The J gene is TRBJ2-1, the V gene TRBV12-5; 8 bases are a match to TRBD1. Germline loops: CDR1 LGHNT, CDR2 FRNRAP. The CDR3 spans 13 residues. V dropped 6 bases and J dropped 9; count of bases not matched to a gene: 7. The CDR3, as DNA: TGTGCTAGTGGCCCGACAGGGGCCAGTGAGCAGTTCTTC. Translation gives CASGPTGASEQFF.

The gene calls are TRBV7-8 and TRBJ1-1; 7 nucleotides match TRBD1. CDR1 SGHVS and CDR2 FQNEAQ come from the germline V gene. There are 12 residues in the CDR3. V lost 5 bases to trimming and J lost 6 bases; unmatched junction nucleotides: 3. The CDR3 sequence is CASSLGTAEAFF. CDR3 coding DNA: TGTGCCAGCAGCCTTGGGACAGCTGAAGCTTTCTTT.

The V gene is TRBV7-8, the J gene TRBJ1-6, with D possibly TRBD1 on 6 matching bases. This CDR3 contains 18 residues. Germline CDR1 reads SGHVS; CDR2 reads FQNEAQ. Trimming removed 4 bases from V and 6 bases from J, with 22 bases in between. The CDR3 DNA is TGTGCCAGCAGCTCCCTCGCGACCTGGCAAGGGGGTAATTCACCCCTCCACTTT. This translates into CASSSLATWQGGNSPLHF.

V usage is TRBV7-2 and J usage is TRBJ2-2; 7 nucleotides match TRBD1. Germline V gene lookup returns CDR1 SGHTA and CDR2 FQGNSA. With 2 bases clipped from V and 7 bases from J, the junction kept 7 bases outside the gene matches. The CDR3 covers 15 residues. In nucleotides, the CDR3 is TGTGCCAGCAGCTTAACAGGGGTGTCCGACGGGGAGCTGTTTTTT. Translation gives CASSLTGVSDGELFF.

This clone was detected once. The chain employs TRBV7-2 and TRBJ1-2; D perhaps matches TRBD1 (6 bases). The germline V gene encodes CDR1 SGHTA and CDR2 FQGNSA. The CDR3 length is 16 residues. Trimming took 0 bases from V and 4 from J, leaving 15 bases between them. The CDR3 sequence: CASSLAPQGPTYGYTF. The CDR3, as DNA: TGTGCCAGCAGCTTAGCACCACAGGGTCCGACCTATGGCTACACCTTC.

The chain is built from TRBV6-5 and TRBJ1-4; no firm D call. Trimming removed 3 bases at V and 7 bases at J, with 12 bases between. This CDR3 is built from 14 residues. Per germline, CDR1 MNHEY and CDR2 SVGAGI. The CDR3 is CASSYFPRSEKLFF. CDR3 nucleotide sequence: TGTGCCAGCAGTTATTTCCCAAGGAGTGAAAAACTGTTTTTT.

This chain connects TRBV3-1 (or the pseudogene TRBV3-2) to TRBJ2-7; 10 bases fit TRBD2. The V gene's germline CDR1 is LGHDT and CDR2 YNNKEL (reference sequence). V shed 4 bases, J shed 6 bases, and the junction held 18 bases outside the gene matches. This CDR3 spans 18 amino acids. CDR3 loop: CASSPRGPLAGLYGEQYV. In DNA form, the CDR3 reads TGTGCCAGCAGCCCCAGGGGACCACTAGCGGGACTTTATGGCGAGCAGTACGTC.

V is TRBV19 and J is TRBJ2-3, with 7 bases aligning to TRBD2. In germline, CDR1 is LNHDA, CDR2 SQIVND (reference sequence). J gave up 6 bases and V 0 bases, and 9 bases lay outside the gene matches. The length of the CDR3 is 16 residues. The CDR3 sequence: CASSIEGGDLRDTQYF. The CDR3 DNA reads TGTGCCAGTAGTATAGAGGGGGGGGACCTTAGGGATACGCAGTATTTT.

CDR3: CASSLLMDRVDTEAFF. In nucleotides, the CDR3 is TGTGCCAGCAGTTTACTGATGGACAGGGTGGACACTGAAGCTTTCTTT. The chain has TRBV28 and TRBJ1-1, with TRBD1 matching over 8 bases. The germline V gene has CDR1 MDHEN and CDR2 SYDVKM. The CDR3 contains 16 residues. V dropped 2 bases and J dropped 3; count of bases not matched to a gene: 8.

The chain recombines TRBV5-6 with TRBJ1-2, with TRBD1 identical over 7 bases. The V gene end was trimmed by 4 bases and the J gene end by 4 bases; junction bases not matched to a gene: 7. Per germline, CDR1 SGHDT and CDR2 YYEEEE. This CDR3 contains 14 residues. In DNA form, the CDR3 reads TGTGCCAGCAGCACGGGACAGAGACGCTATGGCTACACCTTC. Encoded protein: CASSTGQRRYGYTF.

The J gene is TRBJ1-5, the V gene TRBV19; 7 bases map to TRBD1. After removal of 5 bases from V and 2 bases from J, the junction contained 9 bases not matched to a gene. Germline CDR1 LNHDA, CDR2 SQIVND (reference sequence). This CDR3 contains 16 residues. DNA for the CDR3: TGTGCCAGTAGTGCAATAAACAGGGGTGGCAATCAGCCCCAGCATTTT. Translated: CASSAINRGGNQPQHF.

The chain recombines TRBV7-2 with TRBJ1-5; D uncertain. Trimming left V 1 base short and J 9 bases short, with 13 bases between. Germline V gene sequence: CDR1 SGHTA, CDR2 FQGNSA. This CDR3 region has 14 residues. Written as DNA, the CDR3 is TGTGCCAGCAGCTTAGGAGAGGGCCTTGGGCCCCAGCATTTT. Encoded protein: CASSLGEGLGPQHF.

The CDR3 region has the DNA TGTGCCAGTAGTATGCCGCTCCGGACTGAAGCTTTCTTT. This translates into CASSMPLRTEAFF. The rearrangement links TRBV19 to TRBJ1-1, with D unresolved. The CDR3 covers 13 residues. V lost 3 bases and J 5 bases, leaving 10 bases between the germline ends. CDR1 is LNHDA, CDR2 SQIVND, per germline (reference sequence).

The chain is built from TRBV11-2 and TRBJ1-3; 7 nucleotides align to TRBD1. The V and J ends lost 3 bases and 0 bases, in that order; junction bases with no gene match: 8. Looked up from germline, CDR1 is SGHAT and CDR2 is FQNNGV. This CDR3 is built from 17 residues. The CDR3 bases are TGTGCCAGCAGCTTGCGGGCAGGGGGTGACTCTGGAAACACCATATATTTT. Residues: CASSLRAGGDSGNTIYF.

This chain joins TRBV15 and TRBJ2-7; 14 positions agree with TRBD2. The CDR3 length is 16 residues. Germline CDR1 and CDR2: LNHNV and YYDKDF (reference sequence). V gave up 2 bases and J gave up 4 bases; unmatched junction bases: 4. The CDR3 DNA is TGTGCCACCAGCAGACTGGGACTAGCGGGAGCTTACGAGCAGTACGTC. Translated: CATSRLGLAGAYEQYV.

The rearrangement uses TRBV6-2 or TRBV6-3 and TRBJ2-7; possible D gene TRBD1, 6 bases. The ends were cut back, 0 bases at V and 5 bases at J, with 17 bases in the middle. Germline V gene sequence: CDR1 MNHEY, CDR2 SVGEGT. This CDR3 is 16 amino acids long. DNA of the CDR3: TGTGCCAGCAGTTACTCGACGGAAACAGGGCCGGACGAGCAGTACGTC. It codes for CASSYSTETGPDEQYV.

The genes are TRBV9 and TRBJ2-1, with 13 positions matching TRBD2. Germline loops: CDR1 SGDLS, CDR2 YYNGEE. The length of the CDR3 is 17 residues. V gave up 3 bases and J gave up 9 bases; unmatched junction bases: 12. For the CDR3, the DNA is TGTGCCAGCAGCGCGGGCCCGGGACTAGCGGGAAGGGGTGAGCAGTTCTTC. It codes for CASSAGPGLAGRGEQFF.

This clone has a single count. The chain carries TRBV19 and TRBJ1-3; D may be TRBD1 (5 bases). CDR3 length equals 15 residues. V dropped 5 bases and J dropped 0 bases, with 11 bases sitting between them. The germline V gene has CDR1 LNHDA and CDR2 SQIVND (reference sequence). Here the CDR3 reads CASSLRGHSGNTIYF. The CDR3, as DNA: TGTGCCAGTAGTCTCCGTGGACACTCTGGAAACACCATATATTTT.

As DNA, the CDR3 is TGTGCCAGCAGTCCCTTGAGCGGGAGTACGAATGAGCAGTTCTTC. This sequence encodes CASSPLSGSTNEQFF. The chain has TRBV6-2 or TRBV6-3 and TRBJ2-1; 8 nucleotides align to TRBD2. Germline CDR1 reads MNHEY; CDR2 reads SVGEGT. The CDR3 totals 15 residues. Trimming took 5 bases from V and 7 from J; bases not matched to a gene: 10.